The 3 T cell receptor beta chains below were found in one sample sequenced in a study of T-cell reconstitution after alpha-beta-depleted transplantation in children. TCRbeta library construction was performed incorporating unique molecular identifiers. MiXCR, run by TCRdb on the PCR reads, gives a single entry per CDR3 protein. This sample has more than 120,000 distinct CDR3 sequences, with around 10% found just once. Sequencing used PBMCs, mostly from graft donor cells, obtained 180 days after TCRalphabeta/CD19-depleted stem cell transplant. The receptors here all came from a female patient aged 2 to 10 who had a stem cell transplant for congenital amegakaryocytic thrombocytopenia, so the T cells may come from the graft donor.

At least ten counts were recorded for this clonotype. CDR3 amino acids: CASSHELAGVNEQYF. DNA of the CDR3: TGCGCCAGCAGCCACGAATTAGCGGGAGTTAACGAGCAGTACTTC. The chain is built from TRBV4-1 and TRBJ2-7; 9 bases match TRBD2. V shed 3 bases and J 5 bases; nucleotides not matched to a gene: 8. Germline loops: CDR1 MGHRA, CDR2 YSYEKL. CDR3 size: 15 residues.

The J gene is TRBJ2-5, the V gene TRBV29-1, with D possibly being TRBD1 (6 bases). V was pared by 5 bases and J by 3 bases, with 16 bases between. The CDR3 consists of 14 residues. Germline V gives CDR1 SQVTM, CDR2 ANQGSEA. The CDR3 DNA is TGCAGCGTTCGGCCAGGGGATTACAAAGAGACCCAGTACTTC. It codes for CSVRPGDYKETQYF.

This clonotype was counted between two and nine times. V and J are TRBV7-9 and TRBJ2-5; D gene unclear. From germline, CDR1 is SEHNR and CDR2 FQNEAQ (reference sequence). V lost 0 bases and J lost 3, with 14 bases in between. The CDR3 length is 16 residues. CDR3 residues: CASSLAEAYQEETQYF. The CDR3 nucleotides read TGTGCCAGCAGCTTAGCCGAGGCCTATCAGGAAGAGACCCAGTACTTC.